The next 26 T cell receptor beta chains were all read from a single sample in a study of PD-L1 blockade in urothelial cancer. The protocol was immunoSEQ multiplex PCR, while the TCRdb copy is restricted to in-frame clones and leaves out a portion. In the table there are 85,000 to 100,000 clones, more than 85% of which are singletons. The source material was PBMCs, sampled around atezolizumab (anti-PD-L1) treatment. The receptors come from a man between 60 and 70 years old with urothelial cancer.

The chain recombines TRBV27 with TRBJ1-3; D call uncertain. The ends were cut back, 5 bases at V and 0 bases at J, with 17 bases in the middle. The germline gives CDR1 MNHEY, CDR2 SMNVEV (reference sequence). CDR3 length equals 17 residues. For the CDR3, the DNA is TGTGCCAGCAGTCCCTATCAACATGACTTCTCTGGAAACACCATATATTTT. Translation: CASSPYQHDFSGNTIYF.

This rearrangement joins TRBV6-5 to TRBJ1-2, with 10 bases matching TRBD1. The CDR3 loop spans 14 amino acids. V trimming: 7 bases; J trimming: 2 bases; junction bases outside the gene matches: 4. Germline V gene sequence: CDR1 MNHEY, CDR2 SVGAGI. The CDR3: CASKRQGANYGYTF. The CDR3 DNA sequence: TGTGCCAGCAAACGACAGGGGGCGAACTATGGCTACACCTTC.

The chain carries TRBV5-1 and TRBJ1-6, with 7 bases that match TRBD1. V lost 0 bases to trimming and J lost 8 bases; unmatched junction nucleotides: 5. The germline gives CDR1 SGHRS, CDR2 YFSETQ. This CDR3 spans 15 amino acids. The CDR3 nucleotides read TGCGCCAGCAGCTTGGGGGACAGCAACTATTCACCCCTCCACTTT. This sequence encodes CASSLGDSNYSPLHF.

This sequence joins TRBV4-2 and TRBJ1-5, with 8 bases identical to TRBD1. V was pared by 0 bases and J by 0 bases, with 16 bases of the junction left unmatched. The length of the CDR3 is 21 residues. Germline CDR1 LGHNA, CDR2 YNFKEQ. CDR3 sequence reads: CASSQDKGDRGEANSNQPQHF. The DNA for the CDR3 is TGTGCCAGCAGCCAAGATAAGGGAGACAGGGGAGAAGCTAATAGCAATCAGCCCCAGCATTTT.

The chain couples TRBV7-3 to TRBJ2-3; TRBD1 agrees at 7 bases. With V trimmed by 5 bases and J by 6 bases, 23 bases remained unmatched. The CDR3 length is 19 residues. Germline-derived CDR1 and CDR2 are SGHTA and FQGTGA. The CDR3 loop is CASSLNPSAHRGPSDTQYF. The CDR3 region has the DNA TGTGCCAGCAGCCTAAACCCGTCTGCCCACAGGGGCCCCTCGGATACGCAGTATTTT.

The chain uses TRBV28 and TRBJ1-5; D gene uncertain. V lost 4 bases and J lost 0, with 16 bases in between. This CDR3 spans 17 amino acids. CDR1 MDHEN and CDR2 SYDVKM come from the germline V gene. This CDR3 reads CASSSVPLFYSNQPQHF. DNA for the CDR3: TGTGCCAGCAGTTCCGTCCCTCTGTTTTATAGCAATCAGCCCCAGCATTTT.

V and J are TRBV5-1 and TRBJ1-6, with D perhaps matching TRBD1 (5 bases). Germline V lookup: CDR1 SGHRS, CDR2 YFSETQ. Trimming shortened V by 4 bases and J by 7 bases, and 12 bases separated the two germline ends. CDR3 length: 14 amino acids. CDR3 DNA: TGCGCCAGCAGCCCCGACAGACACAATTCACCCCTCCACTTT. Its protein is CASSPDRHNSPLHF.

The rearrangement links TRBV9 to TRBJ1-2; D remains ambiguous. With 3 bases removed from V and 0 bases from J, the gap between germline ends came to 12 bases. The CDR3 sequence is 15 residues long. Germline assignment: CDR1 SGDLS and CDR2 YYNGEE. In DNA form, the CDR3 reads TGTGCCAGCAGCGGGATGGGGAGGGCTAACTATGGCTACACCTTC. Its protein is CASSGMGRANYGYTF.

The chain joins TRBV10-3 to TRBJ2-3; 13 bases are shared with TRBD2. CDR1 and CDR2 (germline): ENHRY, SYGVKD. After removal of 4 bases from V and 0 bases from J, the junction contained 4 bases not matched to a gene. This CDR3 has 17 amino acids. The CDR3, as DNA: TGTGCCATCAGTGGTGGGACTAGCGGGGTTAGCACAGATACGCAGTATTTT. Translation gives CAISGGTSGVSTDTQYF.

The J gene is TRBJ1-4, the V gene TRBV11-2, with TRBD1 identical over 7 bases. Germline values: CDR1 SGHAT, CDR2 FQNNGV. With 0 bases clipped from V and 0 bases from J, the junction kept 4 bases outside the gene matches. The CDR3 has 17 residues. CDR3 region: CASSLEGQSATNEKLFF. The CDR3 DNA reads TGTGCCAGCAGCTTAGAGGGACAGTCAGCAACTAATGAAAAACTGTTTTTT.

V is TRBV5-4 and J is TRBJ2-7, with 7 positions matching TRBD1. Germline values: CDR1 SGHNT, CDR2 YYREEE (reference sequence). The CDR3 spans 16 residues. V trimming: 0 bases; J trimming: 1 base; junction bases outside the gene matches: 7. CDR3 residues: CASSLVIQGSSYEQYF. The CDR3, as DNA: TGTGCCAGCAGCTTGGTCATACAGGGGTCGTCCTACGAGCAGTACTTC.

A single count supports this clone. V gene TRBV4-2 combines with J gene TRBJ1-5; TRBD1 is a possible D gene (6 bases). Germline values: CDR1 LGHNA, CDR2 YNFKEQ. Deletions cut 5 bases from V and 4 bases from J, with 12 bases between. This CDR3 is built from 14 residues. The CDR3 nucleotides read TGTGCCAGCAGCGCAGGGGATCTAAATCAGCCCCAGCATTTT. Encoded protein: CASSAGDLNQPQHF.

This rearrangement joins TRBV6-5 to TRBJ2-4; the D gene is possibly TRBD2 (5 bases). In germline, CDR1 is MNHEY, CDR2 SVGAGI. This CDR3 has 15 residues. V dropped 11 bases and J dropped 7 bases, with 24 bases sitting between them. As DNA, the CDR3 is TGTGCCTCCTCCCGGGATTCACGGACTTCCAACATTCAGTACTTC. It specifies CASSRDSRTSNIQYF.

The chain joins TRBV4-1 to TRBJ1-2; D not resolved. Trimming cost V 0 bases and J 5 bases, with 10 bases left between them. Germline CDR1 is MGHRA and CDR2 is YSYEKL. The CDR3 consists of 14 residues. The CDR3 region has the DNA TGCGCCAGCAGCCAAGATGCCTCGGAGTATGGCTACACCTTC. Its protein is CASSQDASEYGYTF.

In this sample, this clone turned up once. This chain joins TRBV11-1 and TRBJ2-7; TRBD2 aligns across 7 bases. V was pared by 2 bases and J by 1 base, with 2 bases of the junction left unmatched. This CDR3 spans 14 amino acids. The germline CDR1 and CDR2 sequences are SGHAT and FQDESV (reference sequence). The CDR3 DNA reads TGTGCCAGCAGCTTACTAGCGGAATCCTACGAGCAGTACTTC. It yields the protein CASSLLAESYEQYF.

V is TRBV6-6 and J is TRBJ2-1; D is perhaps TRBD2 (6 bases). Germline CDR1 and CDR2: MNHNY and SVGAGI (reference sequence). V gave up 6 bases and J gave up 3 bases, with 12 bases separating them. The CDR3 spans 14 residues. The CDR3 DNA reads as TGTGCCAGCAGCCAACGACTAGACTACAATGAGCAGTTCTTC. The encoded protein is CASSQRLDYNEQFF.

Concerning this clone itself: The junction does not match germline at one end; this may be a read error. V and J are TRBV27 and TRBJ1-2; 12 positions agree with TRBD1. CDR1 is MNHEY and CDR2 is SMNVEV in the germline V gene (reference sequence). This CDR3 comprises 14 residues. Here the CDR3 reads CASSLRGQGATKAF. CDR3 sequence (DNA): TGTGCCAGCAGTTTACGGGGACAGGGGGCTACAAAAGCCTTC.

The V and J genes are TRBV7-2 and TRBJ1-2, with a possible D match to TRBD1 (5 bases). The CDR3 is made up of 13 amino acids. Trimming stripped 5 bases from V and 1 base from J, with 8 bases between. Germline V gene lookup returns CDR1 SGHTA and CDR2 FQGNSA. CDR3 region: CASSVDNNYGYTF. The DNA for the CDR3 is TGTGCCAGCAGCGTGGACAATAACTATGGCTACACCTTC.

This sequence joins TRBV7-8 and TRBJ2-3; D remains ambiguous. With 2 bases removed from V and 0 bases from J, the gap between germline ends came to 9 bases. CDR1 and CDR2 from the germline V gene are SGHVS and FQNEAQ. There are 15 residues in the CDR3. This CDR3 is CASSLNNPSTDTQYF. CDR3 DNA: TGTGCCAGCAGCTTAAACAACCCTAGCACAGATACGCAGTATTTT.

A single count supports this clone. This chain uses TRBV19 with TRBJ2-3, with 10 bases matching TRBD1. CDR1 is LNHDA and CDR2 is SQIVND in the germline V gene (reference sequence). With 5 bases clipped from V and 2 bases from J, the junction kept 4 bases outside the gene matches. The CDR3 runs to 15 residues. CDR3 DNA: TGTGCCAGTAGTGTCGGGACAGGGGTCACAGATACGCAGTATTTT. Amino acid sequence: CASSVGTGVTDTQYF.

This clone was picked up one time. The rearrangement joins TRBV4-3 to TRBJ2-1; D remains ambiguous. V lost 0 bases and J 5 bases, leaving 5 bases between the germline ends. This CDR3 has 13 amino acids. Per the germline V gene, CDR1 is LGHNA and CDR2 is YSLEER. The CDR3 DNA follows: TGCGCCAGCAGCCAAGAGGCGGACAATGAGCAGTTCTTC. Translating it yields CASSQEADNEQFF.

The chain uses TRBV27 and TRBJ1-2; 10 bases are shared with TRBD1. CDR1 is MNHEY, CDR2 SMNVEV, per germline (reference sequence). This CDR3 region has 16 residues. Trimming took 1 base from V and 3 from J; bases not matched to a gene: 5. The CDR3 coding sequence is TGTGCCAGCAGTTTATTCGGGGACAGGGGCGACTATGGCTACACCTTC. Amino acids: CASSLFGDRGDYGYTF.

The V and J genes are TRBV30 and TRBJ2-1; tentative D call: TRBD1 (6 bases). The V and J ends lost 0 bases and 6 bases respectively, with 12 bases between them. This CDR3 is 14 amino acids long. Germline V gene sequence: CDR1 GTSNPN, CDR2 SVGIG (reference sequence). The CDR3, as DNA: TGTGCCTGGAGTGTAGTCCAGGGGCGCAATGAGCAGTTCTTC. Its translation is CAWSVVQGRNEQFF.

This chain links TRBV30 with TRBJ2-1; 10 positions match TRBD2. Germline trimming cut 5 bases from V and 4 bases from J; bases unmatched to any gene: 5. Looked up from germline, CDR1 is GTSNPN and CDR2 is SVGIG (reference sequence). This CDR3 contains 14 residues. CDR3 region: CAWSSGGDYNEQFF. In DNA form, the CDR3 reads TGTGCCTGGTCAAGCGGGGGGGATTACAATGAGCAGTTCTTC.

This clone was recorded once. This chain connects TRBV5-1 to TRBJ1-1; maybe TRBD1 (5 bases). The CDR3 is 14 residues long. Per germline, CDR1 SGHRS and CDR2 YFSETQ. Trimming removed 4 bases from V and 1 base from J, with 11 bases in between. The CDR3 coding sequence is TGCGCCAGCAGCAAGCCTGGACAGAACACTGAAGCTTTCTTT. Encoded protein: CASSKPGQNTEAFF.

The chain links TRBV27 to TRBJ1-5, with TRBD1 as a possible D gene (5 bases). CDR1 is MNHEY, CDR2 SMNVEV, per germline (reference sequence). The V end lost 3 bases, the J end lost 4 bases, and 7 bases lay between the germline ends. The CDR3 is 13 amino acids. The CDR3: CASSFRGNQPQHF. The DNA of the CDR3 is TGTGCCAGCAGTTTTAGGGGTAATCAGCCCCAGCATTTT.